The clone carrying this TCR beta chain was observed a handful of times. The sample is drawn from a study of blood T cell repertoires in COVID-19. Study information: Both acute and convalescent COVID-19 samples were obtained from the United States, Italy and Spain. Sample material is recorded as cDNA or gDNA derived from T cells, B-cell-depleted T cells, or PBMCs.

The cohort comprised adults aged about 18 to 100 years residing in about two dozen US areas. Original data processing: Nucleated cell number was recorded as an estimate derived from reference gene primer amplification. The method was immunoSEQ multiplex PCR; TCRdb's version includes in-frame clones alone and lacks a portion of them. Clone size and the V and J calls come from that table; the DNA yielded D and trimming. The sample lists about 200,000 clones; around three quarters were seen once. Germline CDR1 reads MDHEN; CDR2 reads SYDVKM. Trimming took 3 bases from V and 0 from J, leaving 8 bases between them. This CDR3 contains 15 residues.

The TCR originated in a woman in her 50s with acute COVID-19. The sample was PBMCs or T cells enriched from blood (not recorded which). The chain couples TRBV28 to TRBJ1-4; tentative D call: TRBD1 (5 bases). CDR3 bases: TGTGCCAGCAGTTTGGGGGGGGCAACTAATGAAAAACTGTTTTTT. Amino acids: CASSLGGATNEKLFF.